This TCR beta chain emerged from a study of PD-L1 blockade in urothelial cancer. Study-wide background: Specimens of blood held a median count of about 140,000 T cells.

Data came from immunoSEQ multiplex PCR; TCRdb stores just in-frame clones and leaves some out. The sample includes tens of thousands of clones, nearly 85% of them seen just once. The time point was: pretreatment peripheral blood. Each patient presented with locally advanced or metastatic urothelial carcinoma. The CDR3 has 15 residues. V lost 5 bases and J lost 1; bases outside the gene matches: 6. In germline, CDR1 is SGHTA, CDR2 FQGTGA. The source was PBMCs, collected around atezolizumab (anti-PD-L1) treatment. The TCR sequence derives from a man aged 55 to 69 with urothelial cancer. This chain uses TRBV7-3 with TRBJ2-7, with 9 bases lining up with TRBD2. DNA of the CDR3: TGTGCCAGCAGCATAGCGGGAGCAGTATCCTACGAGCAGTACTTC. Translated: CASSIAGAVSYEQYF.